These T cell receptor beta chains were read from a single sample in a study of shared clonotypes between healthy human individuals. Assay used: immunoSEQ multiplex PCR; TCRdb lists only in-frame clones, some missing. The sample consists of 550,000 to 750,000 clones, around 95% of them appearing once. Sample: naive CD8+ T cells sorted from blood. The source of these receptors is a woman in her 30s in good health. The CDR3 runs from the conserved cysteine through the conserved F or W. Fields, in order: CDR3 DNA, CDR3 protein, V gene, clone size, CDR3 length, D gene, J gene. The D gene is left open where the match is weak. Expanded clones get a size class; other rows say once, few or many, or leave the size out.

CDR3nt: TGTGCCAGCAGCTTAGCTGAGCGGGACTACACCGGGGAGCTGTTTTTT
CDR3aa: CASSLAERDYTGELFF
v_gene: TRBV7-6
abundance: .
len: 16
d_gene: TRBD2
j_gene: TRBJ2-2

CDR3nt: TGTGCCAGCAGTGAATGGGGATATAGCAATCAGCCCCAGCATTTT
CDR3aa: CASSEWGYSNQPQHF
v_gene: TRBV6-1
abundance: .
len: 15
d_gene: .
j_gene: TRBJ1-5

CDR3nt: TGTGCCAGCAGCCTTGACAGGGGGCGAAACACCGGGGAGCTGTTTTTT
CDR3aa: CASSLDRGRNTGELFF
v_gene: TRBV7-8
abundance: .
len: 16
d_gene: TRBD1
j_gene: TRBJ2-2

CDR3nt: TGTGCCAGCAGCGTAGGGGACGGATCCTACGAGCAGTACTTC
CDR3aa: CASSVGDGSYEQYF
v_gene: TRBV9
abundance: .
len: 14
d_gene: .
j_gene: TRBJ2-7

CDR3nt: TGCAGCGTCCTCCTACTAGCGGGAGGTGACAATGAGCAGTTCTTC
CDR3aa: CSVLLLAGGDNEQFF
v_gene: TRBV29-1
abundance: .
len: 15
d_gene: TRBD2
j_gene: TRBJ2-1

CDR3nt: TGTGCCAGCAGTTTTGCTGGGGGCGCGGGCAATCAGCCCCAGCATTTT
CDR3aa: CASSFAGGAGNQPQHF
v_gene: TRBV27
abundance: .
len: 16
d_gene: .
j_gene: TRBJ1-5

CDR3nt: TGTGCCAGCAGCCTCAATCGGGACGGGAATGAGCAGTTCTTC
CDR3aa: CASSLNRDGNEQFF
v_gene: TRBV13
abundance: .
len: 14
d_gene: .
j_gene: TRBJ2-1

CDR3nt: TGCGCCAGCAGCGGTGGGACTAGCGGAGAGACCCAGTACTTC
CDR3aa: CASSGGTSGETQYF
v_gene: TRBV10-2
abundance: once
len: 14
d_gene: TRBD2
j_gene: TRBJ2-5

CDR3nt: TGTGCCAGCACCTACAGGGAATGGGCTTTCTTT
CDR3aa: CASTYREWAFF
v_gene: TRBV7-9
abundance: .
len: 11
d_gene: .
j_gene: TRBJ1-1

CDR3nt: TGTGCCAGCAGTGAACTGAAATTAGCAGGGGGCGCATATGGCTACACCTTC
CDR3aa: CASSELKLAGGAYGYTF
v_gene: TRBV6-1
abundance: .
len: 17
d_gene: TRBD1
j_gene: TRBJ1-2

CDR3nt: TGTGCCAGCAGTCCCACCACCGGGACAGTACCTTACGCGCAGTACTTC
CDR3aa: CASSPTTGTVPYAQYF
v_gene: TRBV27
abundance: .
len: 16
d_gene: TRBD1
j_gene: TRBJ2-7

CDR3nt: TGTGCCAGCAGCTTGAAAGCGGGGAACACTGAAGCTTTCTTT
CDR3aa: CASSLKAGNTEAFF
v_gene: TRBV5-6
abundance: .
len: 14
d_gene: .
j_gene: TRBJ1-1

CDR3nt: TGTGCCAGCAGCAAAAGGGCAGGGGGTCAAGAGACCCAGTACTTC
CDR3aa: CASSKRAGGQETQYF
v_gene: TRBV21-1
abundance: once
len: 15
d_gene: .
j_gene: TRBJ2-5

CDR3nt: TGTGCCAGCAGTCGAGGAGTCCGCGGCCGCACCGGGGAGCTGTTTTTT
CDR3aa: CASSRGVRGRTGELFF
v_gene: TRBV11-2
abundance: once
len: 16
d_gene: .
j_gene: TRBJ2-2

CDR3nt: TGTGCCAGCAGCTTGGGTAATTCACCCCTCCACTTT
CDR3aa: CASSLGNSPLHF
v_gene: TRBV5-6
abundance: .
len: 12
d_gene: .
j_gene: TRBJ1-6

CDR3nt: TGCGCCAGCAGCTTGGCCGGAAGCAATGAGCAGTTCTTC
CDR3aa: CASSLAGSNEQFF
v_gene: TRBV5-1
abundance: .
len: 13
d_gene: .
j_gene: TRBJ2-1

CDR3nt: TGTGCCAGCAGCTTAGCTAGCGGGAGAAACAATGAGCAGTTCTTC
CDR3aa: CASSLASGRNNEQFF
v_gene: TRBV11-2
abundance: .
len: 15
d_gene: TRBD2
j_gene: TRBJ2-1

CDR3nt: TGTGCCATCAGTGCGGGGACAGAGTTATACGAGCAGTACTTC
CDR3aa: CAISAGTELYEQYF
v_gene: TRBV10-3
abundance: .
len: 14
d_gene: TRBD1
j_gene: TRBJ2-7

CDR3nt: TGTGCCAGCAGTTACAGGGTTGGAAGTGGCTACACCTTC
CDR3aa: CASSYRVGSGYTF
v_gene: TRBV28
abundance: .
len: 13
d_gene: .
j_gene: TRBJ1-2

CDR3nt: TGTGCCAGCAGCGAGGGTGCAGGGGGCGGCTACGAGCAGTACTTC
CDR3aa: CASSEGAGGGYEQYF
v_gene: TRBV9
abundance: .
len: 15
d_gene: TRBD1
j_gene: TRBJ2-7

CDR3nt: TGTGCCAGCAGCTTGTACACTATGAACACTGAAGCTTTCTTT
CDR3aa: CASSLYTMNTEAFF
v_gene: TRBV11-1
abundance: .
len: 14
d_gene: .
j_gene: TRBJ1-1

CDR3nt: TGTGCCAGCAGCTTAGCGGGAGAGGCCTACGAGCAGTACTTC
CDR3aa: CASSLAGEAYEQYF
v_gene: TRBV9
abundance: .
len: 14
d_gene: TRBD2
j_gene: TRBJ2-7

CDR3nt: TGTGCCAGCAGTTACGGGTTAGGCACTGAAGCTTTCTTT
CDR3aa: CASSYGLGTEAFF
v_gene: TRBV6-6
abundance: .
len: 13
d_gene: .
j_gene: TRBJ1-1

CDR3nt: TGCAGCGTTGTGGGAGCAGACTATGGCTACACCTTC
CDR3aa: CSVVGADYGYTF
v_gene: TRBV29-1
abundance: .
len: 12
d_gene: .
j_gene: TRBJ1-2

CDR3nt: TGTGCCCCTTGTAGCGGCAGCACAGATACGCAGTATTTT
CDR3aa: CAPCSGSTDTQYF
v_gene: TRBV19
abundance: .
len: 13
d_gene: .
j_gene: TRBJ2-3

CDR3nt: TGTGCCAGCAGTTTGACTAGCTCCGATGAGCAGTTCTTC
CDR3aa: CASSLTSSDEQFF
v_gene: TRBV28
abundance: .
len: 13
d_gene: TRBD2
j_gene: TRBJ2-1

CDR3nt: TGCAGCGTTGAGGGGGAGGGTATGGATACGCAGTATTTT
CDR3aa: CSVEGEGMDTQYF
v_gene: TRBV29-1
abundance: .
len: 13
d_gene: TRBD2
j_gene: TRBJ2-3

CDR3nt: TGTGCCAGCAGCCCCAATTGGACTAGCGGGAGATTTCTAAACAATGAGCAGTTCTTC
CDR3aa: CASSPNWTSGRFLNNEQFF
v_gene: TRBV5-6
abundance: .
len: 19
d_gene: TRBD2
j_gene: TRBJ2-1

CDR3nt: TGTGCCAGCAGCTTAGGAAGGGCCGGCAAAGAATACGAGCAGTACTTC
CDR3aa: CASSLGRAGKEYEQYF
v_gene: TRBV13
abundance: .
len: 16
d_gene: .
j_gene: TRBJ2-7

CDR3nt: TGCGCCAGCAGCGTTGGTTTAGCGGCTTCCTACGAGCAGTACTTC
CDR3aa: CASSVGLAASYEQYF
v_gene: TRBV4-1
abundance: .
len: 15
d_gene: .
j_gene: TRBJ2-7

CDR3nt: TGCGCCAGCAGTGAGTCGGAGCGGAACTCCTACAATGAGCAGTTCTTC
CDR3aa: CASSESERNSYNEQFF
v_gene: TRBV10-1
abundance: once
len: 16
d_gene: .
j_gene: TRBJ2-1

CDR3nt: TGTGCCAGCACGGGGGCCCAGCGGGAGGGCCGGTACGAGCAGTACTTC
CDR3aa: CASTGAQREGRYEQYF
v_gene: TRBV2
abundance: .
len: 16
d_gene: TRBD2
j_gene: TRBJ2-7

CDR3nt: TGTGCCTCGAACAGGGGCGATGAAAAACTGTTTTTT
CDR3aa: CASNRGDEKLFF
v_gene: TRBV10-3
abundance: .
len: 12
d_gene: TRBD1
j_gene: TRBJ1-4

CDR3nt: TGTGCCAGCAGCTTTCCAGGGGACTCCTACAATGAGCAGTTCTTC
CDR3aa: CASSFPGDSYNEQFF
v_gene: TRBV7-9
abundance: .
len: 15
d_gene: .
j_gene: TRBJ2-1

CDR3nt: TGTGCCAGCACCTTTTTAGTGTCTGATCGGTATGGTGGCTACACCTTC
CDR3aa: CASTFLVSDRYGGYTF
v_gene: TRBV7-9
abundance: .
len: 16
d_gene: .
j_gene: TRBJ1-2